This entry features one T cell receptor (beta chain) sequence. The data were taken from a study of OX40 agonist ivuxolimab in advanced cancers. CDR1 and CDR2 (germline): SGHTA, FQGNSA. The CDR3 spans 18 residues. V shed 5 bases, J shed 10 bases, and the junction held 20 bases outside the gene matches. The protocol was immunoSEQ multiplex PCR, while the TCRdb copy is restricted to in-frame clones and leaves out a portion. This table has tens of thousands of clones, 80% to 90% appearing once. This sequence joins TRBV7-2 and TRBJ2-1, with 10 bases lining up with TRBD2. The sequence came from an adult with an advanced solid tumor such as melanoma, head and neck, liver or kidney cancer. This specimen was CD4+ or CD8+ T cells sorted from blood, taken in a trial of the OX40 agonist ivuxolimab. CDR3 sequence (DNA): TGTGCCAGCAGCCTCCGAGCGGGGGGGCCTGGTTTCCCTCAAGAGCAGTTCTTC. It translates to CASSLRAGGPGFPQEQFF.